The source of this T cell receptor beta chain is a study of graft-versus-host responses after intestinal transplantation (dated by TCRdb to the early 2020s). Turning to the overall study: Recipients received multivisceral, liver-intestinal, or isolated intestinal transplants. A cohort of approximately 23 intestinal transplant recipients, including one retransplant, was enrolled, and 3 patients lacking pretransplant specimens were excluded. Alloreactive clones were identified by sequencing pre-transplant mixed lymphocyte reaction products and comparing these products with unstimulated pre-transplant donor and recipient T cells. Rather than being sequenced by the commercial service, samples from a few later patients were sequenced in-house on an Illumina MiSeq and processed with MiXCR. After intestinal transplantation, graft-versus-host and host-versus-graft alloreactive T cell clones were followed in the graft, circulation and bone marrow using bulk TCR-beta CDR3 sequencing. A peak of at least 4% donor T cells among recipient peripheral blood mononuclear cells was the definition used for donor T cell macrochimerism. Every recipient was given anti-thymocyte globulin induction, then maintenance tacrolimus and steroids for around three years. Findings and caveats that apply to the study as a whole: The relatively low number and heterogeneity of intestinal transplant patients limited the conclusions. Patients with donor T cell macrochimerism had high GvH to HvG T cell clonal ratios in their allografts. GvH clones turned up in recipient bone marrow, with some appearing earlier in ileal mucosa or blood, a pattern consistent with an intestinal mucosal origin. Early after transplant, peak levels of circulating GvH clones were associated with declines in HvG clones.

Comment on this clone: The antigen it recognizes is unknown. It has no much larger one-base neighbor in the sample; base qualities were not kept.

Blood samples were collected up to 4 times in the first month after transplant and then at least monthly when available. CDR3 length: 14 amino acids, cysteine to phenylalanine. Solely the CDR3 DNA is kept, with 42 bases framed from the first base. Looking up the germline V gene (reference sequence) yields CDR1 LNHDA and CDR2 SQIVND. At the junction V is shortened by 6 bases and J by 8 bases; bases outside the gene matches: 9. The protocol used for the library was the immunoSEQ multiplex PCR assay. For most patients, genomic DNA was subjected to high-throughput TCR-beta CDR3 sequencing by Adaptive Biotechnologies. The original methods were these. Adaptive's ImmunoSEQ software was the source of the TCR sequencing data for 18 patients, while a few other patients were processed with MiXCR and VDJtools. CDR3 nucleotide sequences shared by donor and recipient were removed because the origin of these sequences could not be assigned. To be classed as alloreactive, a clone needed at least 2-fold expansion over unstimulated cells and a minimum CFSE-low frequency of 0.002% (template counts) or 0.001% (read counts). Clones were considered mappable if detected in sequenced pre-transplant spleen, lymph node, or MLR CFSE-low populations of the donor or recipient. Cumulative frequency of alloreactive clones was calculated as a percentage of all sequences weighted by copy number. The clones in this table, taken by TCRdb from immuneACCESS, are in-frame only. Not every clone is retained; where verified, under half of the shortfall comes from an unresolved V gene, and the cause of the rest is unknown. That table gives V, J and clone size, and the DNA gave D and trimming. Counted in this sample were roughly 18,000 clones; roughly 94% of them appeared once. Of the sample, about 0.8% falls within the top ten clones.

The specimen was PBMCs, collected 23 days after intestinal transplant. The receptor was derived from a human patient who received an intestinal transplant, so some T cells may come from the graft donor. The chain joins TRBV19 to TRBJ2-4, and 8 bases in between align with TRBD1. The base sequence is TGTGCCAGTAGCGATATGACAGGGGAGGACATTCAGTACTTC. Protein translation: CASSDMTGEDIQYF.